Following are 22 T cell receptor beta chains from one sample sequenced in a study of cytomegalovirus exposure and HLA in healthy donors. Method: immunoSEQ multiplex PCR; TCRdb's copy keeps in-frame clones and lacks some. The repertoire consists of 120,000 or so clones, with 89% occurring once and the leading ten covering approximately 1.1%. The sequenced sample consisted of PBMCs. All receptors derive from a woman aged 18-29 years in good health and CMV-seronegative.

The V call is TRBV18, the J call TRBJ1-5; D is unclear. Trimming left V 3 bases short and J 2 bases short, with 8 bases between. This CDR3 has 14 residues. Per germline, CDR1 KGHSH and CDR2 LQKENI. Here the CDR3 DNA reads TGTGCCAGCTCACCTCGACAAGGCAATCAGCCCCAGCATTTT. It yields the protein CASSPRQGNQPQHF.

The chain combines TRBV5-4 with TRBJ1-2, with TRBD1 matching 8 bases. There are 13 residues in the CDR3. Unmatched junction bases numbered 5, after V lost 4 bases and J lost 6 bases. The germline gives CDR1 SGHNT, CDR2 YYREEE (reference sequence). Here the CDR3 reads CASSTTGVHGYTF. The CDR3 DNA is TGTGCCAGCAGCACGACAGGGGTGCATGGCTACACCTTC.

The chain is built from TRBV2 and TRBJ1-4, with 9 bases matching TRBD1. J was trimmed by 8 bases and V by 4 bases; bases with no gene match: 5. Germline V gene lookup returns CDR1 SNHLY and CDR2 FYNNEI. This CDR3 contains 14 residues. The CDR3, as DNA: TGTGCCAGCAGTGCCGCCGACAGGGGGGAAAAACTGTTTTTT. Amino acids: CASSAADRGEKLFF. Drawing the rest from reference TRBV2 and TRBJ1-4, the complete variable domain is EPEVTQTPSHQVTQMGQEVILRCVPISNHLYFYWYRQILGQKVEFLVSFYNNEISEKSEIFDDQFSVERPDGSNFTLKIRSTKLEDSAMYFCASSAADRGEKLFFGSGTQLSVL.

The chain has TRBV19 and TRBJ2-5; 8 bases are shared with TRBD1. Germline CDR1 is LNHDA and CDR2 is SQIVND (reference sequence). V was pared by 6 bases and J by 4 bases, with 16 bases of the junction left unmatched. There are 17 residues in the CDR3. Written as DNA, the CDR3 is TGTGCCAGTAGCACGCAAACTAAAATGGGACAGGTAGAGACCCAGTACTTC. Translating it yields CASSTQTKMGQVETQYF.

This rearrangement joins TRBV6-5 to TRBJ2-7; D is perhaps TRBD2 (6 bases). Germline CDR1 MNHEY, CDR2 SVGAGI. V was trimmed by 0 bases and J by 4 bases, leaving 13 bases between them. This CDR3 is built from 15 residues. The CDR3 bases are TGTGCCAGCAGTTACTCGATGGGGGGACCGTACGAGCAGTACTTC. It codes for CASSYSMGGPYEQYF.

This clone was recorded only once. V and J are TRBV18 and TRBJ1-5; a possible D gene is TRBD1 (6 bases). The CDR3 consists of 14 residues. V gave up 4 bases and J gave up 4 bases, with 11 bases separating them. Germline CDR1 KGHSH, CDR2 LQKENI. The CDR3 sequence is CASSRDTGNQPQHF. For the CDR3, the DNA is TGTGCCAGCTCACGGGACACCGGGAATCAGCCCCAGCATTTT.

CDR3 nucleotides: TGCGCCAGCAGCTTGACGGGACAGGGGCTCGGCTACACCTTC. As protein: CASSLTGQGLGYTF. This sequence joins TRBV5-1 and TRBJ1-2, with 10 bases lining up with TRBD1. V shed 1 base, J shed 8 bases, and the junction held 5 bases outside the gene matches. The V gene's germline CDR1 is SGHRS and CDR2 YFSETQ. This CDR3 has 14 amino acids.

V usage is TRBV6-5 and J usage is TRBJ2-7; a possible D gene is TRBD1 (6 bases). Trimming removed 0 bases at V and 7 bases at J, with 7 bases between. The CDR3 loop spans 12 amino acids. The V gene's germline CDR1 is MNHEY and CDR2 SVGAGI. The CDR3 protein is CASSYSQGEQYF. The DNA of the CDR3 is TGTGCCAGCAGTTACTCACAGGGAGAGCAGTACTTC.

The chain couples TRBV5-6 to TRBJ2-7; D may be TRBD2 (6 bases). Germline values: CDR1 SGHDT, CDR2 YYEEEE. V was pared by 3 bases and J by 4 bases, with 11 bases between. CDR3 length: 13 amino acids. The CDR3 DNA is TGTGCCAGCAGCTCGGGACTGATATACGAGCAGTACGTC. Amino acid sequence: CASSSGLIYEQYV.

This sequence joins TRBV4-1 and TRBJ1-2; a weak D match, TRBD1 (5 bases). Germline V CDR1 and CDR2: MGHRA, YSYEKL. The CDR3 length is 17 residues. Trimming shortened V by 1 base and J by 4 bases, and 19 bases separated the two germline ends. Here the CDR3 reads CASSQASDAGTLYGYTF. CDR3 bases: TGCGCCAGCAGCCAAGCATCGGACGCAGGGACTCTCTATGGCTACACCTTC.

This clone has more than one count but fewer than ten. The chain combines TRBV5-6 with TRBJ1-2; D is unclear. The CDR3 contains 13 residues. V dropped 0 bases and J dropped 2 bases, with 5 bases sitting between them. CDR1 is SGHDT, CDR2 YYEEEE, per germline. CDR3 DNA sequence: TGTGCCAGCAGCTTGGGCCAGAACTATGGCTACACCTTC. Translation gives CASSLGQNYGYTF.

The gene calls are TRBV6-1 and TRBJ1-5, with a weak D call TRBD1 (5 bases). V lost 7 bases and J lost 2, with 15 bases in between. This CDR3 has 15 amino acids. Germline CDR1 and CDR2: MNHNS and SASEGT. The DNA of the CDR3 is TGTGCCAGCATGATGCAGGGATTGGGCAATCAGCCCCAGCATTTT. Its translation is CASMMQGLGNQPQHF.

V usage is TRBV28 and J usage is TRBJ1-2; 9 bases match TRBD1. Germline assignment: CDR1 MDHEN and CDR2 SYDVKM. The J segment lost 3 bases and the V segment lost 6 bases, leaving 14 bases of the junction unmatched. This CDR3 region has 17 residues. This chain's CDR3 is CASRHPRQQGAYYGYTF. Written as DNA, the CDR3 is TGTGCCAGCAGGCACCCTCGCCAACAGGGGGCTTACTATGGCTACACCTTC.

This rearrangement joins TRBV6-5 to TRBJ2-2; TRBD2 matches 7 bases. This CDR3 contains 13 residues. V was pared by 5 bases and J by 5 bases, with 2 bases of the junction left unmatched. Germline lookup yields CDR1 MNHEY and CDR2 SVGAGI. The CDR3 sequence: CASSPAGTGELFF. In DNA, the CDR3 is TGTGCCAGCAGTCCAGCGGGGACCGGGGAGCTGTTTTTT.

The chain employs TRBV28 and TRBJ1-5; D may be TRBD1 (5 bases). Per germline, CDR1 MDHEN and CDR2 SYDVKM. Trimming removed 3 bases from V and 7 bases from J, with 22 bases in between. This CDR3 has 17 residues. The CDR3 spells CASSFRSGRAGLQPQHF. The DNA for the CDR3 is TGTGCCAGCAGTTTTCGGTCGGGGCGCGCGGGACTGCAGCCCCAGCATTTT. Filled out from reference TRBV28 and TRBJ1-5, the complete variable domain reads DVKVTQSSRYLVKRTGEKVFLECVQDMDHENMFWYRQDPGLGLRLIYFSYDVKMKEKGDIPEGYSVSREKKERFSLILESASTNQTSMYLCASSFRSGRAGLQPQHFGDGTRLSIL.

The chain recombines TRBV29-1 with TRBJ2-3, with TRBD1 matching over 11 bases. Germline lookup yields CDR1 SQVTM and CDR2 ANQGSEA. V shed 7 bases and J 4 bases; nucleotides not matched to a gene: 4. There are 13 residues in the CDR3. As DNA, the CDR3 is TGCAGCGGCCGGACAGGGGGCGCAGATACGCAGTATTTT. Encoded protein: CSGRTGGADTQYF.

J is TRBJ2-7 and V is TRBV6-1, with 9 bases that match TRBD1. The CDR3 spans 14 residues. V was clipped by 5 bases and J by 2 bases; unmatched bases: 4. The germline V gene has CDR1 MNHNS and CDR2 SASEGT. This CDR3 reads CASSTGQGTYEQYF. The CDR3 DNA follows: TGTGCCAGCAGTACCGGACAGGGGACCTACGAGCAGTACTTC.

The chain has TRBV29-1 and TRBJ2-7, with D possibly TRBD2 on 6 matching bases. The V gene's germline CDR1 is SQVTM and CDR2 ANQGSEA. The CDR3 sequence is 15 residues long. V was trimmed by 1 base and J by 7 bases, leaving 20 bases between them. The CDR3 sequence is CSVEVPTGVRGEQYF. As DNA, the CDR3 is TGCAGCGTTGAAGTCCCGACTGGAGTGCGGGGAGAGCAGTACTTC.

V and J are TRBV30 and TRBJ2-7; 9 bases are a match to TRBD1. Germline CDR1 is GTSNPN and CDR2 is SVGIG (reference sequence). V trimming: 5 bases; J trimming: 3 bases; junction bases outside the gene matches: 2. This CDR3 region has 12 residues. CDR3 nucleotides: TGTGCCTGGTTGGACAGGGGCTACGAGCAGTACTTC. This encodes CAWLDRGYEQYF.

The gene calls are TRBV10-1 and TRBJ2-2; 8 bases line up with TRBD2. Germline V gene lookup returns CDR1 WNHNN and CDR2 SYGVQD (reference sequence). The ends lost 3 bases at V and 1 base at J; junction bases unmatched: 13. The CDR3 sequence is 19 residues long. CDR3 bases: TGCGCCAGCAGTGACTCCCAAAGCGGGGGAGTTGTGAACACCGGGGAGCTGTTTTTT. Encoded protein: CASSDSQSGGVVNTGELFF.

V usage is TRBV18 and J usage is TRBJ2-1, with 9 bases aligning to TRBD2. The CDR3 sequence is 14 residues long. V lost 4 bases to trimming and J lost 10 bases; unmatched junction nucleotides: 8. The V gene's germline CDR1 is KGHSH and CDR2 LQKENI. For the CDR3, the DNA is TGTGCCAGCTCACAAAACGAAGCGGGAGGCGAGCAGTTCTTC. Translating it yields CASSQNEAGGEQFF. Supplemented by reference TRBV18 and TRBJ2-1, the full variable domain reads NAGVMQNPRHLVRRRGQEARLRCSPMKGHSHVYWYRQLPEEGLKFMVYLQKENIIDESGMPKERFSAEFPKEGPSILRIQQVVRGDSAAYFCASSQNEAGGEQFFGPGTRLTVL.

V usage is TRBV20-1 and J usage is TRBJ1-1; D gene ambiguous. Germline V gives CDR1 DFQATT, CDR2 SNEGSKA (reference sequence). CDR3 size: 11 residues. Trimming pared 5 bases from V and 8 bases from J, leaving 12 bases between. Here the CDR3 reads CSAGPGSEAFF. In DNA, the CDR3 is TGCAGTGCTGGTCCCGGGTCGGAAGCTTTCTTT.